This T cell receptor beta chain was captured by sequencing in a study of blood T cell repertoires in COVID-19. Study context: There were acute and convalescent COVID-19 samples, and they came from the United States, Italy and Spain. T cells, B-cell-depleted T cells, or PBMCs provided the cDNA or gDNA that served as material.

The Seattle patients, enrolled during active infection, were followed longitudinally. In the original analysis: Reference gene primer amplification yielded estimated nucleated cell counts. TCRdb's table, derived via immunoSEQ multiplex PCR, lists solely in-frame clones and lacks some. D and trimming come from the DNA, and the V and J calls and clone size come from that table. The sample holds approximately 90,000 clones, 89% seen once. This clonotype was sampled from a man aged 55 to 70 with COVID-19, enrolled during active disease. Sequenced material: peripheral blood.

In nucleotides, the CDR3 is TGCAGCGTGCAAACGGGACAGACCTATGGCTACACCTTC. Translating it yields CSVQTGQTYGYTF. The chain links TRBV29-1 to TRBJ1-2; 7 nucleotides line up with TRBD1. The CDR3 covers 13 residues. The V gene's germline CDR1 is SQVTM and CDR2 ANQGSEA. Trimming cost V 6 bases and J 4 bases; bases outside gene matches: 8. Based on the CDR3 plus reference TRBV29-1 and TRBJ1-2, the full variable domain is SAVISQKPSRDICQRGTSLTIQCQVDSQVTMMFWYRQQPGQSLTLIATANQGSEATYESGFVIDKFPISRPNLTFSTLTVSNMSPEDSSIYLCSVQTGQTYGYTFGSGTRLTVV.